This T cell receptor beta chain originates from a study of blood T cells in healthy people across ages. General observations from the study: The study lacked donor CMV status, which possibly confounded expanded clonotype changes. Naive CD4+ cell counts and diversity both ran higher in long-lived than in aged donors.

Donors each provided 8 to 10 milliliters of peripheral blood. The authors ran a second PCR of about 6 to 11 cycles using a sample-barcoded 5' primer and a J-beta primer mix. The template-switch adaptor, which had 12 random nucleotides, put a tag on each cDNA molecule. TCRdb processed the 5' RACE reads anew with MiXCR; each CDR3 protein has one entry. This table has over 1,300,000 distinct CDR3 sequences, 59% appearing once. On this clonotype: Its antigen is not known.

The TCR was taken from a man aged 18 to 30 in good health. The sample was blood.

The CDR3 spells CASSGGSTGYNSPLHF. In nucleotides, the CDR3 is TGTGCCAGCAGTGGAGGTAGTACAGGCTATAATTCACCCCTCCACTTT. This chain uses TRBV2 with TRBJ1-6; possible D gene TRBD1, 5 bases. Germline V lookup: CDR1 SNHLY, CDR2 FYNNEI. With 4 bases removed from V and 3 bases from J, the gap between germline ends came to 13 bases. This CDR3 contains 16 residues.